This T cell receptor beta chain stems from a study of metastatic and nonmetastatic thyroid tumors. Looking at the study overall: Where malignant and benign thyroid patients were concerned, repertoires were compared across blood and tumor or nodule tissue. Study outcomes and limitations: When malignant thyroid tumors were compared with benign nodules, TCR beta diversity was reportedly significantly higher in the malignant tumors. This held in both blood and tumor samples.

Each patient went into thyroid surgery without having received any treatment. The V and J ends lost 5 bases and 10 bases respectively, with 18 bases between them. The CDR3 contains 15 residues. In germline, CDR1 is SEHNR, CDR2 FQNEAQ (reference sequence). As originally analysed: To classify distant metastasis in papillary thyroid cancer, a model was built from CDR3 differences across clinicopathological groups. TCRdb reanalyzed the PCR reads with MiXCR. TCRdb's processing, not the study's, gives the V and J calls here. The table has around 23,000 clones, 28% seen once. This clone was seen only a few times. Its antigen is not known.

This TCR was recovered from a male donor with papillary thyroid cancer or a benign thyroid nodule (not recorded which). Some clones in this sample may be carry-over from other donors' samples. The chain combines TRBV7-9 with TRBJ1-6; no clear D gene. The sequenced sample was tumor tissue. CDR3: CASSLVSEGDSPLHF. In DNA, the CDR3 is TGTGCCAGCAGCCTGGTATCGGAGGGAGACTCACCCCTCCACTTT. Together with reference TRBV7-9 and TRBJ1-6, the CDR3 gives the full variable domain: DTGVSQNPRHKITKRGQNVTFRCDPISEHNRLYWYRQTLGQGPEFLTYFQNEAQLEKSRLLSDRFSAERPKGSFSTLEIQRTEQGDSAMYLCASSLVSEGDSPLHFGNGTRLTVT.